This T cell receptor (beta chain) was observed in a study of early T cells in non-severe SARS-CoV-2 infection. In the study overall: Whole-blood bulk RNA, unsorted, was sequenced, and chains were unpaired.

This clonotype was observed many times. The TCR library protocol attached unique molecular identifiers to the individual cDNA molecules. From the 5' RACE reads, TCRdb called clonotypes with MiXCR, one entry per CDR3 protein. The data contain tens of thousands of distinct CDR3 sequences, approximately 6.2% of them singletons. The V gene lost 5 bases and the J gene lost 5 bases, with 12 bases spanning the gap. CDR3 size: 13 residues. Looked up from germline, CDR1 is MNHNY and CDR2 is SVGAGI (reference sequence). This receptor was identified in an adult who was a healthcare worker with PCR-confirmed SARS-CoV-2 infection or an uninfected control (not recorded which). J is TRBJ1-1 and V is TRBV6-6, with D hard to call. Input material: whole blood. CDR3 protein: CASSTLYRTEAFF. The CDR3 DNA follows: TGTGCCAGCAGTACATTATATAGAACTGAAGCTTTCTTT.